A single TCR beta chain is shown here with its context. The sample is drawn from a study of PD-L1 blockade in urothelial cancer. Whole-study context: Analyses were performed on blood at 3 weeks after treatment start (the second dose) and at 6 weeks.

Noted time point: peripheral blood 6 weeks after treatment start. This CDR3 has 16 residues. The germline V gene has CDR1 LGHNT and CDR2 FRNRAP. The V gene end was trimmed by 2 bases and the J gene end by 4 bases; junction bases not matched to a gene: 6. Assay: immunoSEQ multiplex PCR; the TCRdb copy retains only in-frame clones and omits some. The sample shows 45,000 to 55,000 clones, 70% to 90% of them seen only once. V and J are TRBV12-5 and TRBJ2-1; TRBD1 matches 9 bases. This sample comprised PBMCs, obtained around atezolizumab (anti-PD-L1) treatment. The sequence came from a man in his fifties with urothelial cancer. This CDR3 is CASGLPGQGFYNEQFF. In nucleotides, the CDR3 is TGTGCTAGTGGTTTGCCGGGACAGGGTTTTTACAATGAGCAGTTCTTC.